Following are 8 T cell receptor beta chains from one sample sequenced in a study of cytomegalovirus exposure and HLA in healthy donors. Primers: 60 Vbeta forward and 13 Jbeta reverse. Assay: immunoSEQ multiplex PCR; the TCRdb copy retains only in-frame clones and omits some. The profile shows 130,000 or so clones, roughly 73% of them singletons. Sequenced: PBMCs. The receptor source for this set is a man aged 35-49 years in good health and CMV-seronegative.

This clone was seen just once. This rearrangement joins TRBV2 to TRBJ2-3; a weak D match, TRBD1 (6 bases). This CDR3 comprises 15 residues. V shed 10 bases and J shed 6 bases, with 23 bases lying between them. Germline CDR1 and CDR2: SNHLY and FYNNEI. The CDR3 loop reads CATTLDRRDVDTQYF. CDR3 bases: TGTGCCACCACACTCGACAGGAGAGACGTTGATACGCAGTATTTT.

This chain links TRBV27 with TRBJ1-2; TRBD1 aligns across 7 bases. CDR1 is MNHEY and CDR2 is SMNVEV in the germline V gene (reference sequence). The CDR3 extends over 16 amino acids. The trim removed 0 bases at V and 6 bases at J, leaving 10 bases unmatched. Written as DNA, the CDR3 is TGTGCCAGCAGTTTATCCCCCCCGGGACAGCAAGATGGCTACACCTTC. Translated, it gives CASSLSPPGQQDGYTF.

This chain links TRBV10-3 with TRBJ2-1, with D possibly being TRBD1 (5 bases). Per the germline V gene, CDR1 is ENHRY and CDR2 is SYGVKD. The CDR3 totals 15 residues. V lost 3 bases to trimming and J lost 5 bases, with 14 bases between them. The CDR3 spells CAISDRVKGNNEQFF. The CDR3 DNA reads TGTGCCATCAGTGACCGGGTTAAGGGGAACAATGAGCAGTTCTTC.

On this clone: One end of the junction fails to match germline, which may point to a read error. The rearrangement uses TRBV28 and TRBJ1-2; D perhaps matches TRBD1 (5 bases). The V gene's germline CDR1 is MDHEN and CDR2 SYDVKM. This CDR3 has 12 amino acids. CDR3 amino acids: CVSGGTGYGYTF. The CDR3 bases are TGTGTCAGCGGGGGGACTGGCTATGGCTACACCTTC.

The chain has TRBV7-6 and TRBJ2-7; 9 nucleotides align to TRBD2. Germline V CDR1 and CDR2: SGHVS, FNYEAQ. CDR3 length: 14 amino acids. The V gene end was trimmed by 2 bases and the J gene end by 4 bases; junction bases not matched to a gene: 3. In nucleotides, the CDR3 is TGTGCCAGCAGCTTAATAGCGGGGGCGTACGAGCAGTACTTC. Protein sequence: CASSLIAGAYEQYF.

CDR3 DNA sequence: TGTGCCAGCAGCCAAGAAGAACAGATGATGAACACTGAAGCTTTCTTT. Its protein is CASSQEEQMMNTEAFF. V is TRBV4-2 and J is TRBJ1-1, with D unresolved. The V and J ends lost 0 bases and 0 bases respectively, with 11 bases between them. The CDR3 is made up of 16 amino acids. CDR1 is LGHNA, CDR2 YNFKEQ, per germline.

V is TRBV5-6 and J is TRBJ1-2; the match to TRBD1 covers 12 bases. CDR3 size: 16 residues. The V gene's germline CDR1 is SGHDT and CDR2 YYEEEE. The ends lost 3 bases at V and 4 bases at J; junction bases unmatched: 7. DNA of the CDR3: TGTGCCAGCAGCTCCGGGACAGGGGGCTGGAGCTATGGCTACACCTTC. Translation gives CASSSGTGGWSYGYTF.

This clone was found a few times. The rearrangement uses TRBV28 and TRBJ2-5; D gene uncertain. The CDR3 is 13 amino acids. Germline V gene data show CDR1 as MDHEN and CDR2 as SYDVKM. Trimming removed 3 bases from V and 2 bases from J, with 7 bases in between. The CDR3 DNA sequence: TGTGCCAGCAGTTTTGGCCCACAAGAGACCCAGTACTTC. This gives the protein CASSFGPQETQYF.